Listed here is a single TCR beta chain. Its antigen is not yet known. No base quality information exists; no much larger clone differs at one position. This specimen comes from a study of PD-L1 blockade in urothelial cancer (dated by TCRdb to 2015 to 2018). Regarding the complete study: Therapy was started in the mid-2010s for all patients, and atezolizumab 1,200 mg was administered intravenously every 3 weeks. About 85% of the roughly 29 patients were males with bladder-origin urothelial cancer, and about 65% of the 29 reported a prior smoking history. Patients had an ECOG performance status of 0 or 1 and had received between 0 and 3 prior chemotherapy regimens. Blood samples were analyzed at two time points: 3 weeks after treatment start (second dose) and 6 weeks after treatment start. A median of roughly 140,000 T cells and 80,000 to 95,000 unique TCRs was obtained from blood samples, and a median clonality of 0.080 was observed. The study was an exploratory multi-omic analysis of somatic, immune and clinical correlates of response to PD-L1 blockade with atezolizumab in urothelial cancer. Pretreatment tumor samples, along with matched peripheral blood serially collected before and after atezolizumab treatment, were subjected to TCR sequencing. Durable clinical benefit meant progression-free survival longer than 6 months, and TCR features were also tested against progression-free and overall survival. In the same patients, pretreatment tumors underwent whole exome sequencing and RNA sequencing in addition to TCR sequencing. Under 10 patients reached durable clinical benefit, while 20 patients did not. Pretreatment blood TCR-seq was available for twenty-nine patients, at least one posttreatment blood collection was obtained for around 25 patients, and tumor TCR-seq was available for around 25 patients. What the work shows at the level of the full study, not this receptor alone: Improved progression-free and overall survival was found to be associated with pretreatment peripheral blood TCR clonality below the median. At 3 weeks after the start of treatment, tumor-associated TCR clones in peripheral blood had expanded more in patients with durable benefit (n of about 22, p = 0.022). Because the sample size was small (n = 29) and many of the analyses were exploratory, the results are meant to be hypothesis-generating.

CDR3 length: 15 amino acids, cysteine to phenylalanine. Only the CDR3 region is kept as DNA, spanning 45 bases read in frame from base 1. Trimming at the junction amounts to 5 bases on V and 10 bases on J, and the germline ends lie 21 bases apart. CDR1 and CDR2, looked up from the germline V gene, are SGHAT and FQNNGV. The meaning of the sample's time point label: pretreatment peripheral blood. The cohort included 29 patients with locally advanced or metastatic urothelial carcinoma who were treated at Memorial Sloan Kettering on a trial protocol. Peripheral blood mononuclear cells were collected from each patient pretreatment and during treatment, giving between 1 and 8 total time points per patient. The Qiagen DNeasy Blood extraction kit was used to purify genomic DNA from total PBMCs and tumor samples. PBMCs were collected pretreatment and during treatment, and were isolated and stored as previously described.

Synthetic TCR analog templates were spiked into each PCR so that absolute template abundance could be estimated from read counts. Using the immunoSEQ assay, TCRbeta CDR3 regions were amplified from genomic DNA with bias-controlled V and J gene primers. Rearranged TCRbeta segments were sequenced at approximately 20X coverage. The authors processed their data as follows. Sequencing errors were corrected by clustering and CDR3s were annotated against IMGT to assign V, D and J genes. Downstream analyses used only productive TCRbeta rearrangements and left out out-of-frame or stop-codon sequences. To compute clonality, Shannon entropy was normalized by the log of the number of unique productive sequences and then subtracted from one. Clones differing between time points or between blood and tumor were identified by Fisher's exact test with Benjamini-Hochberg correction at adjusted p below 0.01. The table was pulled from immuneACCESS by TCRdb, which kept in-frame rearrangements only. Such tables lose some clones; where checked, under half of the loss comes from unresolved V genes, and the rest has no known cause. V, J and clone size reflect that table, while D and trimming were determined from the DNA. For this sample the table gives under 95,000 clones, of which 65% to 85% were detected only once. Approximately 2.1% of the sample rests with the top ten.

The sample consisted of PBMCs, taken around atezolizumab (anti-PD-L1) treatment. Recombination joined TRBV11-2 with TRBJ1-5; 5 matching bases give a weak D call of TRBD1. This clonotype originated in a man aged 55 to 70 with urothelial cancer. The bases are TGTGCCAGCAGCCGCTTCGGGGGGGACTCCTCTCCCCAGCATTTT. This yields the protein CASSRFGGDSSPQHF.